Included here is one TCR beta chain sequence, with context. Donors consisted of healthy bone marrow donors. The PCR employed 60 Vbeta primers together with 13 Jbeta primers. Methods used by the authors: Later, 80 million or so unique TCR beta chains were counted in an analysis, and approximately 9.9 million of them were shared. Assay used: immunoSEQ multiplex PCR; TCRdb lists only in-frame clones, some missing. V and J calls and clone size are copied from that table; D and trimming were computed from the DNA. Seen here are under 200,000 clones, around 81% observed once, and the top ten hold around 2%. The data derive from a study of cytomegalovirus exposure and HLA in healthy donors. The CDR3 is 15 amino acids. Looked up from germline, CDR1 is SNHLY and CDR2 is FYNNEI. V lost 6 bases and J lost 1; bases outside the gene matches: 3.

This clonotype was obtained from a woman aged 18-29 years in good health and CMV-seropositive. The sample taken for sequencing was PBMCs. The rearrangement uses TRBV2 and TRBJ1-4; 9 bases line up with TRBD1. CDR3 protein: CASRTGGRTNEKLFF. The CDR3 nucleotides are TGTGCCAGCAGGACAGGGGGTAGAACTAATGAAAAACTGTTTTTT.